Following are 16 T cell receptor beta chains from one sample sequenced in a study of shared clonotypes between healthy human individuals. Clones were sequenced by immunoSEQ multiplex PCR, and TCRdb holds only the in-frame ones, with some missing. The data hold fewer than 2.5 million clones, with 80% to 95% observed a single time. Material for sequencing was naive CD4+ T cells from PBMCs. Documented subset: CD45RA+ positively selected. The origin of the receptors is a man in his late teens or twenties in good health. Some clones in this sample may be carry-over from other donors' samples.

Concerning this clone itself: The same CDR3 also results from other DNA sequences found in this sample. The rearrangement joins TRBV5-1 to TRBJ2-7; 11 bases are shared with TRBD1. Germline lookup yields CDR1 SGHRS and CDR2 YFSETQ. Trimming removed 3 bases from V and 0 bases from J; junction bases left unmatched: 2. This CDR3 spans 15 amino acids. The CDR3 DNA is TGCGCCAGCAGCTGGGGGACAGGGGGCTCCTACGAGCAGTACTTC. Residues: CASSWGTGGSYEQYF.

Turning to this clone: Other DNA variants within this sample encode the same CDR3. CDR3 in DNA: TGTGCCAGCAGTCCGACAGGGGACAATGAGCAGTTCTTC. Translated, it gives CASSPTGDNEQFF. J is TRBJ2-1 and V is TRBV7-9, with TRBD1 matching 8 bases. CDR3 length equals 13 residues. With 6 bases clipped from V and 5 bases from J, the junction kept 3 bases outside the gene matches. CDR1 and CDR2 (germline): SEHNR, FQNEAQ (reference sequence).

The chain uses TRBV10-3 and TRBJ2-5, with 12 nucleotides matching TRBD1. V shed 3 bases and J 5 bases; nucleotides not matched to a gene: 4. The CDR3 runs to 15 residues. Germline V gene lookup returns CDR1 ENHRY and CDR2 SYGVKD. CDR3 coding DNA: TGTGCCATCAGTGAAGGGACAGGGGGCATCGAGACCCAGTACTTC. Translation: CAISEGTGGIETQYF.

The CDR3: CASSKDINTEAFF. Here the CDR3 DNA reads TGTGCCAGCAGCAAGGACATTAACACTGAAGCTTTCTTT. The chain is built from TRBV14 and TRBJ1-1; TRBD1 is a possible D gene (5 bases). This CDR3 region has 13 residues. The germline V gene has CDR1 SGHDN and CDR2 FVKESK. The V end lost 5 bases, the J end lost 2 bases, and 9 bases lay between the germline ends.

The J gene is TRBJ1-4, the V gene TRBV5-8; tentatively, D is TRBD1 (5 bases). Germline assignment: CDR1 SGHTS and CDR2 YDEGEE. This CDR3 is 16 amino acids long. Deletions cut 0 bases from V and 0 bases from J, with 9 bases between. The CDR3 loop is CASSLGTGPTNEKLFF. DNA for the CDR3: TGTGCCAGCAGCTTGGGTACGGGGCCAACTAATGAAAAACTGTTTTTT.

The V call is TRBV15, the J call TRBJ1-5; a weak D match, TRBD1 (6 bases). This CDR3 comprises 14 residues. The V and J ends lost 7 bases and 7 bases respectively, with 17 bases between them. The germline V gene encodes CDR1 LNHNV and CDR2 YYDKDF (reference sequence). The CDR3 region has the DNA TGTGCCACCAATCCCGGGGGGCGGGGGCAGCCCCAGCATTTT. Residues: CATNPGGRGQPQHF.

This chain links TRBV2 with TRBJ2-7; possibly TRBD2 for D (5 bases). The CDR3 extends over 15 amino acids. Germline V gives CDR1 SNHLY, CDR2 FYNNEI. Trimming pared 2 bases from V and 7 bases from J, leaving 18 bases between. CDR3 residues: CASSETRTAPQEQYF. CDR3 DNA sequence: TGTGCCAGCAGTGAAACAAGGACTGCCCCCCAGGAGCAGTACTTC.

V usage is TRBV30 and J usage is TRBJ1-5; D is unresolved. From germline, CDR1 is GTSNPN and CDR2 SVGIG (reference sequence). Trimming removed 0 bases from V and 9 bases from J, with 12 bases in between. The CDR3 contains 13 residues. CDR3 bases: TGTGCCTGGAGTGTACAGTTTCCTGGGCCCCAGCATTTT. It encodes CAWSVQFPGPQHF.

The V call is TRBV7-3, the J call TRBJ1-1; unclear D gene. The V and J ends lost 2 bases and 6 bases respectively, with 10 bases between them. Germline CDR1 is SGHTA and CDR2 is FQGTGA. The CDR3 is 13 residues long. The CDR3 DNA reads TGTGCCAGCAGCTTAGAACGCGGGTCTGAAGCTTTCTTT. This codes for CASSLERGSEAFF. Supplemented by reference TRBV7-3 and TRBJ1-1, the full variable domain reads GAGVSQTPSNKVTEKGKYVELRCDPISGHTALYWYRQSLGQGPEFLIYFQGTGAADDSGLPNDRFFAVRPEGSVSTLKIQRTERGDSAVYLCASSLERGSEAFFGQGTRLTVV.

This sequence joins TRBV28 and TRBJ2-2; a possible D gene is TRBD1 (5 bases). This CDR3 spans 16 amino acids. Germline lookup yields CDR1 MDHEN and CDR2 SYDVKM. V was cut by 10 bases and J by 1 base, with 19 bases left in between. The CDR3 reads CATISFMTENTGELFF. CDR3 nucleotides: TGTGCCACAATAAGTTTTATGACAGAGAACACCGGGGAGCTGTTTTTT.

The chain is built from TRBV19 and TRBJ2-2, with TRBD2 identical over 7 bases. CDR1 and CDR2 from the germline V gene are LNHDA and SQIVND (reference sequence). V was clipped by 6 bases and J by 4 bases; unmatched bases: 5. The CDR3 totals 14 residues. CDR3 bases: TGTGCCAGTAGGGGAGGGACCGTCACCGGGGAGCTGTTTTTT. This sequence encodes CASRGGTVTGELFF. The full variable domain, completed using reference TRBV19 and TRBJ2-2, is DGGITQSPKYLFRKEGQNVTLSCEQNLNHDAMYWYRQDPGQGLRLIYYSQIVNDFQKGDIAEGYSVSREKKESFPLTVTSAQKNPTAFYLCASRGGTVTGELFFGEGSRLTVL.

For the CDR3, the DNA is TGTGCCATCAGTGAAGCACAGCGGCAGCCCCAGCATTTT. Amino acids: CAISEAQRQPQHF. The chain combines TRBV10-3 with TRBJ1-5, with D uncertain. V was clipped by 3 bases and J by 7 bases, with 10 bases between them. The CDR3 loop spans 13 amino acids. Per germline, CDR1 ENHRY and CDR2 SYGVKD.

This chain links TRBV7-6 with TRBJ2-5; no firm D call. Germline loops: CDR1 SGHVS, CDR2 FNYEAQ. The CDR3 is 11 amino acids. Trimming cost V 7 bases and J 5 bases, with 8 bases left between them. The CDR3 spells CASTSGETQYF. In DNA, the CDR3 is TGTGCCAGCACCTCCGGGGAGACCCAGTACTTC.

V gene TRBV15 combines with J gene TRBJ2-1; 9 bases agree with TRBD2. The trim removed 5 bases at V and 4 bases at J, leaving 12 bases unmatched. The CDR3 loop spans 17 amino acids. Per the germline V gene, CDR1 is LNHNV and CDR2 is YYDKDF (reference sequence). The CDR3 loop is CATSGGAGGPVYNEQFF. The CDR3 DNA reads TGTGCCACCAGCGGCGGGGCGGGAGGGCCGGTGTACAATGAGCAGTTCTTC.

The gene calls are TRBV5-5 and TRBJ2-7; 16 bases line up with TRBD2. Germline V lookup: CDR1 SGHKS, CDR2 YYEKEE (reference sequence). V lost 0 bases and J lost 7; bases outside the gene matches: 4. CDR3 length equals 16 residues. CDR3 bases: TGTGCCAGCAGCTTGGACGGGACTAGCGGGAGGGTTGAGCAGTACTTC. Its protein is CASSLDGTSGRVEQYF.

The table lists this clone with a count of one. The rearrangement uses TRBV6-5 and TRBJ2-2; possibly TRBD2 for D (5 bases). The CDR3 extends over 13 amino acids. Germline lookup yields CDR1 MNHEY and CDR2 SVGAGI. V gave up 8 bases and J gave up 1 base, with 8 bases separating them. In DNA form, the CDR3 reads TGTGCCAGCGGCCGGGGGAACACCGGGGAGCTGTTTTTT. Its protein product is CASGRGNTGELFF.